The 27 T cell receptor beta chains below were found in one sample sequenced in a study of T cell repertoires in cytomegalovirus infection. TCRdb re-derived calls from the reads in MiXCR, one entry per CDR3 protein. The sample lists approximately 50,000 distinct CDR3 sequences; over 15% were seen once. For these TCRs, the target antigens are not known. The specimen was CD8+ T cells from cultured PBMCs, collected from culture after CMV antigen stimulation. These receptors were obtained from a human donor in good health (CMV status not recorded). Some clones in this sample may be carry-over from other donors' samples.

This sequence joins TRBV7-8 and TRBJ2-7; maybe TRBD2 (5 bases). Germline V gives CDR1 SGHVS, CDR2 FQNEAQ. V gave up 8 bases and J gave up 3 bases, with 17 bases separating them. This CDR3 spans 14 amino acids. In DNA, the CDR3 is TGTGCCAGCGGTGAGTCGGGCGGAGGCTACGAGCAGTACTTC. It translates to CASGESGGGYEQYF.

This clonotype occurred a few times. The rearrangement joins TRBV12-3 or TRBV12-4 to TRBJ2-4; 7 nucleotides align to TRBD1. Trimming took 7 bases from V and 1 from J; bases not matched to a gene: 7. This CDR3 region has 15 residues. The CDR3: CASTVTGDAKNIQYF. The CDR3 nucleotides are TGTGCCAGCACCGTTACAGGGGATGCCAAAAACATTCAGTACTTC.

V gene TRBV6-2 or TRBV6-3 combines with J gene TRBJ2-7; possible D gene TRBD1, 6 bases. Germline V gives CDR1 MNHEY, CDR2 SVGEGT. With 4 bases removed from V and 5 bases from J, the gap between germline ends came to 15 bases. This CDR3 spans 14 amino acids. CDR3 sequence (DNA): TGTGCCAGCAGTTTCACAGGGAGTTTCAACGAGCAGTACTTC. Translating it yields CASSFTGSFNEQYF.

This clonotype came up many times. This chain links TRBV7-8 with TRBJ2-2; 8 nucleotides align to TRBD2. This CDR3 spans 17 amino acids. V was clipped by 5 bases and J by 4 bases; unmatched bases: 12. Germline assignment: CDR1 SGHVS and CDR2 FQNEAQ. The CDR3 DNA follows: TGTGCCAGCAGCCCGGAGGTCAGCGGGAGAGGCACCGGGGAGCTGTTTTTT. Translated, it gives CASSPEVSGRGTGELFF. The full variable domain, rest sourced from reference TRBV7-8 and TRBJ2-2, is GAGVSQSPRYKVAKRGQDVALRCDPISGHVSLFWYQQALGQGPEFLTYFQNEAQLDKSGLPSDRFFAERPEGSVSTLKIQRTQQEDSAVYLCASSPEVSGRGTGELFFGEGSRLTVL.

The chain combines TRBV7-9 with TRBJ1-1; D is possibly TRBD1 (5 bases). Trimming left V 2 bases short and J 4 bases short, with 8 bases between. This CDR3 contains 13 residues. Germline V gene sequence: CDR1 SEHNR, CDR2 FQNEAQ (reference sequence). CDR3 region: CASSLPGGTEAFF. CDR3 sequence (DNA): TGTGCCAGCAGCTTACCGGGGGGCACTGAAGCTTTCTTT.

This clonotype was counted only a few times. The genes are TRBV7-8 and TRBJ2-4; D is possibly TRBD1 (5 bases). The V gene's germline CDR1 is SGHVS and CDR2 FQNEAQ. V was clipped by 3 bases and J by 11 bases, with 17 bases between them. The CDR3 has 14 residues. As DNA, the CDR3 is TGTGCCAGCAGCTTGAAGGGCCAGGGCCCGTTTCAGTACTTC. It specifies CASSLKGQGPFQYF.

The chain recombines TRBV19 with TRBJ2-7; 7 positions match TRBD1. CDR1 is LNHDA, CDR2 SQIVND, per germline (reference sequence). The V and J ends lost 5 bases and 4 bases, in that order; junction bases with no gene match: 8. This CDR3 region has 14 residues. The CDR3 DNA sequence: TGTGCCAGTAGTGAAAGGGGGCTTCCGTACGAGCAGTACTTC. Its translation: CASSERGLPYEQYF. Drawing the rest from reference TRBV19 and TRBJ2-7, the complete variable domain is DGGITQSPKYLFRKEGQNVTLSCEQNLNHDAMYWYRQDPGQGLRLIYYSQIVNDFQKGDIAEGYSVSREKKESFPLTVTSAQKNPTAFYLCASSERGLPYEQYFGPGTRLTVT.

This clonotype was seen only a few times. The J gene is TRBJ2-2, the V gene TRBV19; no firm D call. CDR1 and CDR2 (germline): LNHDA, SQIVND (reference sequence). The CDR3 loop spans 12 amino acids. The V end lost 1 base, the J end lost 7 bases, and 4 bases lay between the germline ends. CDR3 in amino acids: CASSIVVGELFF. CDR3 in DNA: TGTGCCAGTAGTATAGTGGTCGGGGAGCTGTTTTTT.

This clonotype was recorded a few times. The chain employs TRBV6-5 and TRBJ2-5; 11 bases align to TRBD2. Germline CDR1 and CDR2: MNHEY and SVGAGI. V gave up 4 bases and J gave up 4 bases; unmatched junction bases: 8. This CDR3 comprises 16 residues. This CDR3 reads CASSSSRLAGRETQYF. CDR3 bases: TGTGCCAGCAGTTCTTCCCGACTAGCGGGAAGAGAGACCCAGTACTTC.

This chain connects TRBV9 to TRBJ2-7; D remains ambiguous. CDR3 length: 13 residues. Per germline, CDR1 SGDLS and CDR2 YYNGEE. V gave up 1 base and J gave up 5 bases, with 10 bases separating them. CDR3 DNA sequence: TGTGCCAGCAGCGTAAGGAATAGGGACGAGCAGTACTTC. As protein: CASSVRNRDEQYF.

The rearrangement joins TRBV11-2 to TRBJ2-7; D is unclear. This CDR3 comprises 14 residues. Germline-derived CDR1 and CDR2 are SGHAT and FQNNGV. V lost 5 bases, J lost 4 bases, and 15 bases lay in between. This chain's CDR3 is CASSPNQHPYEQYF. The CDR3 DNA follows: TGTGCCAGCAGCCCAAATCAACATCCTTACGAGCAGTACTTC.

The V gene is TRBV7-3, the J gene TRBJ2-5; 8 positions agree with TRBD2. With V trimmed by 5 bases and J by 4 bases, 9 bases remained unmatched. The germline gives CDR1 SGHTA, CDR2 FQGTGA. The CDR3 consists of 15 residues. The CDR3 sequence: CASSLRGGTAETQYF. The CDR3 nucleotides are TGTGCCAGCAGCCTACGCGGGGGGACCGCAGAGACCCAGTACTTC.

As DNA, the CDR3 is TGTGCCAGCAGTTTAGCGTATTCAGGGTATGGCTACACCTTC. Amino acid sequence: CASSLAYSGYGYTF. The V and J genes are TRBV12-3 or TRBV12-4 and TRBJ1-2; D is perhaps TRBD1 (5 bases). V gave up 0 bases and J gave up 5 bases, with 10 bases separating them. The CDR3 covers 14 residues.

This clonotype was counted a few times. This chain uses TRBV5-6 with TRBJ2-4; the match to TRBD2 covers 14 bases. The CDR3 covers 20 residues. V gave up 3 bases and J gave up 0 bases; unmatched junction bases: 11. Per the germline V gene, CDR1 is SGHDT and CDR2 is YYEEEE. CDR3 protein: CASSYRSLTSGGEAKNIQYF. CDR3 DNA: TGTGCCAGCAGCTACAGGTCCTTGACTAGCGGGGGGGAAGCCAAAAACATTCAGTACTTC.

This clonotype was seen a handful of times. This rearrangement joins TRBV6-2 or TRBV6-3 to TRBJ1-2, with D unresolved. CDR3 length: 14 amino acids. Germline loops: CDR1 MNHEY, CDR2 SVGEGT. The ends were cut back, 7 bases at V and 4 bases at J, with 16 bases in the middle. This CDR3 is CASKGDVGPYGYTF. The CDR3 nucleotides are TGTGCCAGCAAAGGAGACGTCGGGCCCTATGGCTACACCTTC.

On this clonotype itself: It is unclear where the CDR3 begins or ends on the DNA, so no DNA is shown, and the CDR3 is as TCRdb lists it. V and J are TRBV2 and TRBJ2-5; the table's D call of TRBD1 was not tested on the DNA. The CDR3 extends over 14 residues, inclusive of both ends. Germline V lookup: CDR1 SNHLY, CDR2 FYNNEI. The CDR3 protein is CASLEYVHFGTQYF.

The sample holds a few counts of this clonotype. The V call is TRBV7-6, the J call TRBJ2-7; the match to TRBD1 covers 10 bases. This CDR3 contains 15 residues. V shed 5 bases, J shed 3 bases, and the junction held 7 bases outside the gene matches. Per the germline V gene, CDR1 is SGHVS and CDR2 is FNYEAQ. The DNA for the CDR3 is TGTGCCAGCAGCCCAGGGACAGGGGAATTCTACGAGCAGTACTTC. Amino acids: CASSPGTGEFYEQYF.

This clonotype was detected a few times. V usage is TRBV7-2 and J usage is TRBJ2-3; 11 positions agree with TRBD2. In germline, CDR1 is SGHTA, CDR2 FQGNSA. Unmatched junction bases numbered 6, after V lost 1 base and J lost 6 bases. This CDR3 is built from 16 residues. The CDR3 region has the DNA TGTGCCAGCAGCTTAGTAGCGGGGGGGCCCTTGGATACGCAGTATTTT. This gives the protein CASSLVAGGPLDTQYF.

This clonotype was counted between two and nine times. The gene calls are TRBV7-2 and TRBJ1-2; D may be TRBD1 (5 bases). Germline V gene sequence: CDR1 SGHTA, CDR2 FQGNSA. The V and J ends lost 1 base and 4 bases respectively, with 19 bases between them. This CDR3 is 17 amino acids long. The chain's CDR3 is CASSLDLSGLPIYGYTF. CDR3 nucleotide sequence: TGTGCCAGCAGCTTAGATTTATCAGGGCTACCCATCTATGGCTACACCTTC.

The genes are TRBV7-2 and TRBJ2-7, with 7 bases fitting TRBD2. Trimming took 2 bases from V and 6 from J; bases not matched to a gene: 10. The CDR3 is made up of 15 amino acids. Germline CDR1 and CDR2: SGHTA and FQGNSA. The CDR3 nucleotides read TGTGCCAGCAGCTTAAAAGGGAGGGCACCTCGCGAGCAGTACTTC. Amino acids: CASSLKGRAPREQYF.

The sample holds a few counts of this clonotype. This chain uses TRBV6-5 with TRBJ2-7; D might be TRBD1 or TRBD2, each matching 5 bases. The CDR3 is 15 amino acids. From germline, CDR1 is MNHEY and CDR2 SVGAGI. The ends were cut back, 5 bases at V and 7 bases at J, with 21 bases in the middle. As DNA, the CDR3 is TGTGCCAGCAGTCAACAGGCGGGCCGTTCGTTTGAGCAGTACTTC. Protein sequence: CASSQQAGRSFEQYF.

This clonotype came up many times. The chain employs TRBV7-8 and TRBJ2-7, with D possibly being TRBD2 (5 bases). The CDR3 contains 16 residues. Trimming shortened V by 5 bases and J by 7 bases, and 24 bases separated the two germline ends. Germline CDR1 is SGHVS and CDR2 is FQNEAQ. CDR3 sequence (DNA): TGTGCCAGCAGCCCAGAGGGAGTAACGGGTATCGTTGAGCAGTACTTC. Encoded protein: CASSPEGVTGIVEQYF. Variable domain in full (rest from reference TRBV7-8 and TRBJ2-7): GAGVSQSPRYKVAKRGQDVALRCDPISGHVSLFWYQQALGQGPEFLTYFQNEAQLDKSGLPSDRFFAERPEGSVSTLKIQRTQQEDSAVYLCASSPEGVTGIVEQYFGPGTRLTVT.

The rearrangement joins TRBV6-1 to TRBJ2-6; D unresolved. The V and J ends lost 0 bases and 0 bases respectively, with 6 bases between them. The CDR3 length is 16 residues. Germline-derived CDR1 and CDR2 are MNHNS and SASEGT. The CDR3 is CASSEARGSGANVLTF. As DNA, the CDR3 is TGTGCCAGCAGTGAAGCGAGAGGCTCTGGGGCCAACGTCCTGACTTTC.

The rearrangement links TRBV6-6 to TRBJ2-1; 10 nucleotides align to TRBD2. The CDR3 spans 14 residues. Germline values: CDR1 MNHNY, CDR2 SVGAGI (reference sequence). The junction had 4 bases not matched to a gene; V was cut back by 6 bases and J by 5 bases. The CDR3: CASRSGGANNEQFF. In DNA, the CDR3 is TGTGCCAGCAGGAGCGGGGGGGCCAACAATGAGCAGTTCTTC.

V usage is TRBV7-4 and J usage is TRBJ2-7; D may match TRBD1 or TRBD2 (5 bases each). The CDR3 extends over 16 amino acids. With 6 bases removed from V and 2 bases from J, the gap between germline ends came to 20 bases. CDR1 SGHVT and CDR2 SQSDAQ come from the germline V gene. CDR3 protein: CASRPGGGGTAYEQYF. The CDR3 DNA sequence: TGTGCCAGCAGGCCCGGTGGTGGGGGTACTGCCTACGAGCAGTACTTC. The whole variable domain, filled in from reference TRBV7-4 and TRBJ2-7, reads GAGVSQSPRYKVAKRGRDVALRCDSISGHVTLYWYRQTLGQGSEVLTYSQSDAQRDKSGRPSGRFSAERPERSVSTLKIQRTEQGDSAVYLCASRPGGGGTAYEQYFGPGTRLTVT.

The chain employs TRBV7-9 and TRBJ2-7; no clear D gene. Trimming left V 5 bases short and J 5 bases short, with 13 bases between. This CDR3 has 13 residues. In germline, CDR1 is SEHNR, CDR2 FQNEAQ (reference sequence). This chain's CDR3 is CASSPRRTDEQYF. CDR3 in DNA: TGTGCCAGCAGCCCAAGGCGTACCGACGAGCAGTACTTC.

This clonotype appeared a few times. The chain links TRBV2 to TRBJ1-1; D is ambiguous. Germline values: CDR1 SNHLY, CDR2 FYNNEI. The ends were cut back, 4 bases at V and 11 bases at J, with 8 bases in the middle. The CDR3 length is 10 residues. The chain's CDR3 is CASSGVFAFF. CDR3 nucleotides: TGTGCCAGCAGTGGGGTCTTTGCTTTCTTT.